This T cell receptor (beta chain) was obtained from a study of vaccination and CD4 T cells after COVID-19. About the study: Four females and six males made up the convalescents, with two Hispanic.

The treatment is: approximately nine-day PBMC culture with coronavirus spike peptide pools or control peptides (ViraFEST assay). Fresh IL-2 medium was used to replace half of the medium on days 3 and 7. This clonotype was recorded a few times. Its antigen is unknown. Trimming removed 6 bases from V and 5 bases from J; junction bases left unmatched: 8. The CDR3 contains 13 residues. Germline CDR1 DFQATT, CDR2 SNEGSKA (reference sequence). The study sequenced cultured CD4+ T cell DNA using the Oncomine TCR Beta short-read assay. MiXCR, run by TCRdb on the PCR reads, gives a single entry per CDR3 protein. The sample lists tens of thousands of distinct CDR3 sequences; 40% to 50% were seen once.

This sequence originates from a human donor who received a COVID-19 vaccine. This sample comprised CD4+ T cells from blood, cultured in vitro, obtained before SARS-CoV-2 vaccination. This chain uses TRBV20-1 with TRBJ2-3, with 7 bases identical to TRBD2. CDR3 loop: CSAETSAGDTQYF. DNA for the CDR3: TGCAGTGCCGAAACTAGCGCGGGAGATACGCAGTATTTT.